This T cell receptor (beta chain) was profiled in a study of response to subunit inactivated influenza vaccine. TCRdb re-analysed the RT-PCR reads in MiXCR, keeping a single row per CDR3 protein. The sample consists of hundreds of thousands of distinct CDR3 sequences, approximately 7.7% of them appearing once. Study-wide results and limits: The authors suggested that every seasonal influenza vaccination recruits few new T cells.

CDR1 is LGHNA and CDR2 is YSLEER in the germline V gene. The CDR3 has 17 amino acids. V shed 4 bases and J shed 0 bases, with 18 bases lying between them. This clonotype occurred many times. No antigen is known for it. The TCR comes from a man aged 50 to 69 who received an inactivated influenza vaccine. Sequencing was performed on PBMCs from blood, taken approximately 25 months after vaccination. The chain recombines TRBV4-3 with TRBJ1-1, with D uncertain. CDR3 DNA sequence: TGCGCCAGCAGCCCCCGGGCAGGAGGCCTTATGAACACTGAAGCTTTCTTT. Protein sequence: CASSPRAGGLMNTEAFF.